These 20 T cell receptor beta chains were sequenced from one sample in a study of blood T cell repertoires in COVID-19. Clones were sequenced by immunoSEQ multiplex PCR, and TCRdb holds only the in-frame ones, with some missing. The sample includes around 290,000 clones, around 90% seen only once; the top ten take around 2%. What was sequenced was PBMCs or T cells enriched from blood (not recorded which). All receptors come from a woman in her fifties or sixties in a cohort exposed to, infected with or recovered from COVID-19 (not recorded which).

Details on this clone: This sample includes further DNA sequences coding for the same CDR3. This rearrangement joins TRBV5-1 to TRBJ1-1; 8 bases agree with TRBD1. Germline trimming cut 4 bases from V and 0 bases from J; bases unmatched to any gene: 2. The germline CDR1 and CDR2 sequences are SGHRS and YFSETQ. The CDR3 covers 14 residues. CDR3 sequence: CASSPGGVNTEAFF. The CDR3 region has the DNA TGCGCCAGCAGCCCAGGGGGCGTGAACACTGAAGCTTTCTTT.

This clone was seen only once. This chain joins TRBV10-3 and TRBJ2-2, with TRBD1 matching over 8 bases. J lost 6 bases, V lost 8 bases, and 8 bases had no gene match. CDR1 ENHRY and CDR2 SYGVKD come from the germline V gene. CDR3 length equals 14 residues. CDR3 nucleotide sequence: TGTGCCATCGGACGGACAGGGATGGCCGGGGAGCTGTTTTTT. Translating it yields CAIGRTGMAGELFF.

This clone has a single count. CDR3 sequence: CASSSTNSGTPYEQYF. CDR3 nucleotides: TGTGCCAGCAGCTCCACTAACTCGGGAACCCCCTACGAGCAGTACTTC. V usage is TRBV11-2 and J usage is TRBJ2-7, with D perhaps TRBD2 (5 bases). CDR3 length: 16 residues. The germline V gene has CDR1 SGHAT and CDR2 FQNNGV. V dropped 4 bases and J dropped 2 bases, with 18 bases sitting between them.

The CDR3 here is CSAGPYDDSVGEAFF. The CDR3, as DNA: TGCAGCGCGGGGCCCTACGACGACTCGGTTGGAGAAGCTTTCTTT. The chain joins TRBV29-1 to TRBJ1-1; weak D call: TRBD1 (5 bases). The CDR3 is 15 residues long. Germline V lookup: CDR1 SQVTM, CDR2 ANQGSEA. The germline V and J ends were trimmed by 7 bases and 8 bases, with 26 bases remaining between them.

This clone has a handful of counts. The rearrangement joins TRBV5-4 to TRBJ2-7; 11 bases line up with TRBD2. Germline trimming cut 2 bases from V and 6 bases from J; bases unmatched to any gene: 10. CDR1 is SGHNT and CDR2 is YYREEE in the germline V gene (reference sequence). The CDR3 is 16 residues long. CDR3: CASSFGTSGRGGEQYF. The CDR3 DNA is TGTGCCAGCAGCTTCGGGACTAGCGGAAGAGGGGGCGAGCAGTACTTC.

V is TRBV4-1 and J is TRBJ1-2, with 7 bases identical to TRBD1. Germline loops: CDR1 MGHRA, CDR2 YSYEKL. The CDR3 runs to 14 residues. V lost 4 bases, J lost 12 bases, and 14 bases stayed unmatched. The CDR3 nucleotides read TGCGCCAGCAGCCGCCAGGGCACAGGGGTTGTACACACCTTC. Translation gives CASSRQGTGVVHTF.

The chain is built from TRBV19 and TRBJ1-3, with 10 bases identical to TRBD1. CDR3 length: 16 residues. Germline trimming cut 5 bases from V and 0 bases from J; bases unmatched to any gene: 4. Per germline, CDR1 LNHDA and CDR2 SQIVND (reference sequence). CDR3 bases: TGTGCCAGTAGTCCGCGACAGGGGGCCTCTGGAAACACCATATATTTT. Translating gives CASSPRQGASGNTIYF.

The chain combines TRBV29-1 with TRBJ1-4, with unresolved D. Germline V gene lookup returns CDR1 SQVTM and CDR2 ANQGSEA. Trimming removed 5 bases from V and 6 bases from J, with 13 bases in between. The CDR3 totals 13 residues. CDR3 in amino acids: CSVIRPADEKLFF. The CDR3 DNA follows: TGCAGCGTTATCCGTCCGGCGGATGAAAAACTGTTTTTT. The whole variable domain, remainder taken from reference TRBV29-1 and TRBJ1-4, is SAVISQKPSRDICQRGTSLTIQCQVDSQVTMMFWYRQQPGQSLTLIATANQGSEATYESGFVIDKFPISRPNLTFSTLTVSNMSPEDSSIYLCSVIRPADEKLFFGSGTQLSVL.

The chain recombines TRBV9 with TRBJ1-3, with 7 bases lining up with TRBD1. J gave up 4 bases and V 3 bases, and 10 bases lay outside the gene matches. The germline gives CDR1 SGDLS, CDR2 YYNGEE. The CDR3 runs to 16 residues. DNA for the CDR3: TGTGCCAGCAGCGCTGACAGACAGGGAGCAGGAAACACCATATATTTT. Encoded protein: CASSADRQGAGNTIYF.

The rearrangement uses TRBV30 and TRBJ1-6, with 7 nucleotides matching TRBD1. This CDR3 has 14 amino acids. V lost 1 base and J lost 10; bases outside the gene matches: 7. Germline loops: CDR1 GTSNPN, CDR2 SVGIG (reference sequence). CDR3 protein: CAWSGGQADSPLHF. As DNA, the CDR3 is TGTGCCTGGAGTGGCGGACAGGCTGACTCACCCCTCCACTTT.

The chain combines TRBV28 with TRBJ2-5; a weak D match, TRBD1 (6 bases). The length of the CDR3 is 17 residues. CDR1 is MDHEN and CDR2 is SYDVKM in the germline V gene. Trimming shortened V by 8 bases and J by 7 bases, and 29 bases separated the two germline ends. The chain's CDR3 is CASVNGQPITIGRTQYF. CDR3 nucleotide sequence: TGTGCCAGCGTAAACGGACAGCCGATAACAATAGGGAGGACCCAGTACTTC. The full variable domain, its missing parts supplied by reference TRBV28 and TRBJ2-5, is DVKVTQSSRYLVKRTGEKVFLECVQDMDHENMFWYRQDPGLGLRLIYFSYDVKMKEKGDIPEGYSVSREKKERFSLILESASTNQTSMYLCASVNGQPITIGRTQYFGPGTRLLVL.

The chain recombines TRBV14 with TRBJ1-1, with unresolved D. Trimming cost V 2 bases and J 5 bases, with 18 bases left between them. Germline V gene sequence: CDR1 SGHDN, CDR2 FVKESK. This CDR3 spans 16 amino acids. The CDR3 sequence: CASSQILPRGLTEAFF. CDR3 sequence (DNA): TGTGCCAGCAGCCAAATCCTCCCACGGGGTTTGACTGAAGCTTTCTTT.

This clone appeared a single time. This chain uses TRBV5-1 with TRBJ2-7; no firm D call. Germline CDR1 SGHRS, CDR2 YFSETQ. The CDR3 runs to 15 residues. Trimming took 3 bases from V and 0 from J, leaving 13 bases between them. In DNA, the CDR3 is TGCGCCAGCAGCTCCGGCGGCACGGTCTCCTACGAGCAGTACTTC. Its protein is CASSSGGTVSYEQYF. The whole variable domain, remainder taken from reference TRBV5-1 and TRBJ2-7, is KAGVTQTPRYLIKTRGQQVTLSCSPISGHRSVSWYQQTPGQGLQFLFEYFSETQRNKGNFPGRFSGRQFSNSRSEMNVSTLELGDSALYLCASSSGGTVSYEQYFGPGTRLTVT.

DNA for the CDR3: TGCGCCAGCAGGGAGGGGTCGGGTGGAAACACCATATATTTT. Translating it yields CASREGSGGNTIYF. This chain joins TRBV5-1 and TRBJ1-3; TRBD1 is a possible D gene (5 bases). CDR1 is SGHRS, CDR2 YFSETQ, per germline. Trimming took 5 bases from V and 3 from J, leaving 12 bases between them. The CDR3 loop spans 14 amino acids.

The rearrangement links TRBV5-1 to TRBJ2-1, with 9 bases matching TRBD2. CDR3 length: 15 amino acids. Germline V lookup: CDR1 SGHRS, CDR2 YFSETQ. J lost 7 bases, V lost 0 bases, and 5 bases had no gene match. In DNA, the CDR3 is TGCGCCAGCAGCTTGGCCGCTAGCGGGGTTAATGAGCAGTTCTTC. It specifies CASSLAASGVNEQFF. Filled out from reference TRBV5-1 and TRBJ2-1, the complete variable domain reads KAGVTQTPRYLIKTRGQQVTLSCSPISGHRSVSWYQQTPGQGLQFLFEYFSETQRNKGNFPGRFSGRQFSNSRSEMNVSTLELGDSALYLCASSLAASGVNEQFFGPGTRLTVL.

V and J are TRBV25-1 and TRBJ2-5; a possible D gene is TRBD1 (5 bases). Trimming stripped 6 bases from V and 2 bases from J, with 16 bases between. CDR3 length: 15 residues. The germline CDR1 and CDR2 sequences are MGHDK and SYGVNS. CDR3 sequence (DNA): TGTGCCAGCAGCGAGTTCTTAGGGGTTCAAGAGACCCAGTACTTC. Protein: CASSEFLGVQETQYF.

The chain couples TRBV18 to TRBJ2-1; 8 bases agree with TRBD2. This CDR3 has 13 residues. After removal of 3 bases from V and 8 bases from J, the junction contained 3 bases not matched to a gene. Germline V gives CDR1 KGHSH, CDR2 LQKENI. CDR3 coding DNA: TGTGCCAGCTCACCGGGACTAGTCCATGAGCAGTTCTTC. It specifies CASSPGLVHEQFF.

The chain couples TRBV18 to TRBJ2-7; 10 positions agree with TRBD2. CDR1 is KGHSH and CDR2 is LQKENI in the germline V gene. This CDR3 has 15 residues. V lost 4 bases, J lost 6 bases, and 9 bases stayed unmatched. In DNA, the CDR3 is TGTGCCAGCTCACGGGGTCTAGCGGGAGAAGTCGAGCAGTACTTC. It translates to CASSRGLAGEVEQYF.

The chain joins TRBV15 to TRBJ2-5; 11 positions agree with TRBD1. From germline, CDR1 is LNHNV and CDR2 YYDKDF (reference sequence). J gave up 5 bases and V 2 bases, and 7 bases lay outside the gene matches. CDR3 length: 16 residues. CDR3 loop: CATSRSDRGRGETQYF. In DNA, the CDR3 is TGTGCCACCAGCAGATCGGACAGGGGGCGAGGGGAGACCCAGTACTTC. Full variable domain (missing parts from reference TRBV15 and TRBJ2-5): DAMVIQNPRYQVTQFGKPVTLSCSQTLNHNVMYWYQQKSSQAPKLLFHYYDKDFNNEADTPDNFQSRRPNTSFCFLDIRSPGLGDTAMYLCATSRSDRGRGETQYFGPGTRLLVL.

This clone was counted once. This chain links TRBV7-3 with TRBJ1-1; possibly TRBD1 for D (5 bases). CDR1 and CDR2 from the germline V gene are SGHTA and FQGTGA. Trimming shortened V by 5 bases and J by 2 bases, and 9 bases separated the two germline ends. The CDR3 extends over 13 amino acids. CDR3 region: CASSPGLNTEAFF. The CDR3 DNA sequence: TGTGCCAGCAGCCCGGGACTTAACACTGAAGCTTTCTTT.